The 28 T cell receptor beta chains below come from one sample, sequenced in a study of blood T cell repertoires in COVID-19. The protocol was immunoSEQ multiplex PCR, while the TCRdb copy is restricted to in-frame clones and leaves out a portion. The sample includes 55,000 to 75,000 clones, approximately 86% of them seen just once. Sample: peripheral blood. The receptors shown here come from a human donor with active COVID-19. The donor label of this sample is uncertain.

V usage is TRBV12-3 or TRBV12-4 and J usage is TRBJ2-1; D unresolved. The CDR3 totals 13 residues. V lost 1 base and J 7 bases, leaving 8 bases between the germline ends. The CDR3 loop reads CASSLDVRNEQFF. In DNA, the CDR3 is TGTGCCAGCAGTTTAGATGTCCGGAATGAGCAGTTCTTC.

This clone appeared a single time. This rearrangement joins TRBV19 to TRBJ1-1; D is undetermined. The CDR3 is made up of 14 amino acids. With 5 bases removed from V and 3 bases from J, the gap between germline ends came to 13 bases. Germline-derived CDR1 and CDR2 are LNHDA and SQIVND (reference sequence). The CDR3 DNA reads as TGTGCCAGTAGTTCCCCCCCTGAGGACACTGAAGCTTTCTTT. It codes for CASSSPPEDTEAFF.

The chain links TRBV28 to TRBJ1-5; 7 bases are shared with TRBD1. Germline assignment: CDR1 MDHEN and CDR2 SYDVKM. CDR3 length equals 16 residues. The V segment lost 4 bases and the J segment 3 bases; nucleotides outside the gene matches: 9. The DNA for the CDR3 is TGTGCCAGCAGTTCCCAGATACAGGGGTACAATCAGCCCCAGCATTTT. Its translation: CASSSQIQGYNQPQHF.

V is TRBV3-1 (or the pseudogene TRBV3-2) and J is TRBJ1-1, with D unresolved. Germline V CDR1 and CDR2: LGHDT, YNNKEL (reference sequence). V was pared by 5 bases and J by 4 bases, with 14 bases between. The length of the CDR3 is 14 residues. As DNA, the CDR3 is TGTGCCAGCAGCTCTCAGGAAGCCCCCACTGAAGCTTTCTTT. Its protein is CASSSQEAPTEAFF.

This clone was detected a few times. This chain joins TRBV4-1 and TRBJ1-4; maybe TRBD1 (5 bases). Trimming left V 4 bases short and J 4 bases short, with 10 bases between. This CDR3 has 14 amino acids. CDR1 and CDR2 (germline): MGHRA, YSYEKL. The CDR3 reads CASSPTEYNEKLFF. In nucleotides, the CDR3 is TGCGCCAGCAGCCCGACAGAATATAATGAAAAACTGTTTTTT.

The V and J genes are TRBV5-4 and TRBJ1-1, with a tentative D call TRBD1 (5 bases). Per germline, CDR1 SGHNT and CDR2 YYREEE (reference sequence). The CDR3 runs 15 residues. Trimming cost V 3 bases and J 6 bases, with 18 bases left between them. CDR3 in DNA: TGTGCCAGCAGCTCCAACGCGGGGGAGGTCCCTGAAGCTTTCTTT. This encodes CASSSNAGEVPEAFF.

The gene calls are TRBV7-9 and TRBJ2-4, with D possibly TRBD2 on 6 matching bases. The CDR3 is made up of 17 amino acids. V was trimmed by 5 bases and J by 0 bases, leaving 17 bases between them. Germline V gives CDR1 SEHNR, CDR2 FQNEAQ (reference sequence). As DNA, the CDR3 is TGTGCCAGCAGCCGGGGGACGGGAGAAACAGCCAAAAACATTCAGTACTTC. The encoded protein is CASSRGTGETAKNIQYF.

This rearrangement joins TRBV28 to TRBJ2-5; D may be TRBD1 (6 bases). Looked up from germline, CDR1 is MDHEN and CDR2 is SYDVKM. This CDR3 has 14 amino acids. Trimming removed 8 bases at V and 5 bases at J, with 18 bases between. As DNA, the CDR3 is TGTGCCAGCGGAACGACAGGCAGCGTCGAGACCCAGTACTTC. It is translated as CASGTTGSVETQYF.

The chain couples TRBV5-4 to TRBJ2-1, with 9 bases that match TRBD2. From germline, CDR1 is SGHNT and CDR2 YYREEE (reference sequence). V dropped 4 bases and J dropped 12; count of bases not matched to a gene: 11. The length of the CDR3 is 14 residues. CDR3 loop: CASSAPSTSGRQFF. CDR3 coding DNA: TGTGCCAGCAGCGCCCCCTCGACTAGCGGTAGGCAGTTCTTC.

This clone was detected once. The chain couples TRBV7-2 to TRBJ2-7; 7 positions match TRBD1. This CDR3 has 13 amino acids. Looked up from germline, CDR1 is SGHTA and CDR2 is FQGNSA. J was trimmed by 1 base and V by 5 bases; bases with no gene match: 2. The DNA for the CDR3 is TGTGCCAGCAGCATGGGACAGTCCTACGAGCAGTACTTC. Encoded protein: CASSMGQSYEQYF.

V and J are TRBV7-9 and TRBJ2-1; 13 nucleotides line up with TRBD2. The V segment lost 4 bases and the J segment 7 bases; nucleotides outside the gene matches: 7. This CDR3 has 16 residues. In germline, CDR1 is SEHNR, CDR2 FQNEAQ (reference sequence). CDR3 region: CASSSPPGLAGNEQFF. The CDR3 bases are TGTGCCAGCAGCTCCCCCCCGGGACTAGCGGGAAATGAGCAGTTCTTC.

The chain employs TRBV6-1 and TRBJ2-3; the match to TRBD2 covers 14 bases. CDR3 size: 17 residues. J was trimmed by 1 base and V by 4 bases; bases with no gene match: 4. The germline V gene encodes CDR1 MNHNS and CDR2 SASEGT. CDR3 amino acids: CASSVGLAGAGTDTQYF. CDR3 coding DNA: TGTGCCAGCAGTGTGGGACTAGCGGGGGCGGGCACAGATACGCAGTATTTT.

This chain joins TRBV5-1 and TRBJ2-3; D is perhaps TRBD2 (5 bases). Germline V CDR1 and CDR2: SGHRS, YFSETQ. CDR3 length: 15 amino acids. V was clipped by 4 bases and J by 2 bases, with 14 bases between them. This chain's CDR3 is CASSVGGETTDTQYF. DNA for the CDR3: TGCGCCAGCAGCGTCGGTGGGGAGACCACAGATACGCAGTATTTT.

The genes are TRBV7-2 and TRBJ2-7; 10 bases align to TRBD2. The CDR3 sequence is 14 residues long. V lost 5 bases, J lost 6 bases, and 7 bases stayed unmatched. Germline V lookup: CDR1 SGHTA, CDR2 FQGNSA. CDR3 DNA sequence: TGTGCCAGCAGCCCGGGACTAGCGAGCTTCGAGCAGTACTTC. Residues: CASSPGLASFEQYF.

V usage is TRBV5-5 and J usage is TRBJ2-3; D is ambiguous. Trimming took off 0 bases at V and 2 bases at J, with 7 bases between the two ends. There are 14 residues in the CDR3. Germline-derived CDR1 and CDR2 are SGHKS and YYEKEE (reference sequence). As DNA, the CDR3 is TGTGCCAGCAGCTTGGAGCAATTCACAGATACGCAGTATTTT. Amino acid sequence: CASSLEQFTDTQYF.

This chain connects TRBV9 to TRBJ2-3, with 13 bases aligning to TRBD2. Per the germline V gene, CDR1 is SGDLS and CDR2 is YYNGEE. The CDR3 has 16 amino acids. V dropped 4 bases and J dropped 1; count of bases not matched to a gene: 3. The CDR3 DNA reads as TGTGCCAGCAGCTCAGGACTAGCGGGGGGCACAGATACGCAGTATTTT. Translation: CASSSGLAGGTDTQYF.

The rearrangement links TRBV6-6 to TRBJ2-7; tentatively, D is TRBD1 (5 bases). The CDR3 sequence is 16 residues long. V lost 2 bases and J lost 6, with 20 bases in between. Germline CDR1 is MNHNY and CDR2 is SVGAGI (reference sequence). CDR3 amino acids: CASSYHDKGFRGEQYF. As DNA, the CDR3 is TGTGCCAGCAGTTACCACGACAAGGGTTTTAGGGGCGAGCAGTACTTC.

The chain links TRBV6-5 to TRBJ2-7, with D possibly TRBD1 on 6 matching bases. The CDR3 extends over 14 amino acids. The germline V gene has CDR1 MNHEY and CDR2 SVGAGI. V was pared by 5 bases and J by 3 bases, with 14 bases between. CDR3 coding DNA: TGTGCCAGCAGTCCTTGGGGACAATTCTACGAGCAGTACTTC. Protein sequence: CASSPWGQFYEQYF.

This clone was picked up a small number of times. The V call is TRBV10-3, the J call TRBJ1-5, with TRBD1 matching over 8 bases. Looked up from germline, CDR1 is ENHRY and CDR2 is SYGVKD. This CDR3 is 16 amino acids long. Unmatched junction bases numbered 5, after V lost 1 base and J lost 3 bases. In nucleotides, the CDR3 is TGTGCCATCAGTGAGTTCGCAGGGGGCAACAATCAGCCCCAGCATTTT. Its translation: CAISEFAGGNNQPQHF.

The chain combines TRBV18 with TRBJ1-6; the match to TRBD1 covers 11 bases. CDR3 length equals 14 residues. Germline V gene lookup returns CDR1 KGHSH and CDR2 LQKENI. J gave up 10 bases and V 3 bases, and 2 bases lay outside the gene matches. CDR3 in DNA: TGTGCCAGCTCACCGGGACAGGGGGAGTCACCCCTCCACTTT. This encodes CASSPGQGESPLHF.

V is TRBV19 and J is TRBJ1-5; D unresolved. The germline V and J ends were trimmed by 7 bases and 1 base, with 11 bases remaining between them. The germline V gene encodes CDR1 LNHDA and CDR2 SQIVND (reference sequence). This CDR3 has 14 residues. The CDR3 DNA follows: TGTGCCAGTAAGCGGAGCCAGAGCAATCAGCCCCAGCATTTT. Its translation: CASKRSQSNQPQHF.

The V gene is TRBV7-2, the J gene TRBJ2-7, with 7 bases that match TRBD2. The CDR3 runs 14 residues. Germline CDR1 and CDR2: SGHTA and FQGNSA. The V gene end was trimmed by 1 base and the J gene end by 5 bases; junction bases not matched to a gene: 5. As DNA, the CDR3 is TGTGCCAGCAGCTTAGATACCGGGAGGAACGAGCAGTACTTC. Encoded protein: CASSLDTGRNEQYF.

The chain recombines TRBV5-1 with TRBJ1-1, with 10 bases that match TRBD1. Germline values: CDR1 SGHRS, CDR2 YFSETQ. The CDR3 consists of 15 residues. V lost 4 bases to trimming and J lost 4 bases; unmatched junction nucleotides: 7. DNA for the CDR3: TGCGCCAGCAGCCAGGGGACAGGGGCGGGCACTGAAGCTTTCTTT. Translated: CASSQGTGAGTEAFF.

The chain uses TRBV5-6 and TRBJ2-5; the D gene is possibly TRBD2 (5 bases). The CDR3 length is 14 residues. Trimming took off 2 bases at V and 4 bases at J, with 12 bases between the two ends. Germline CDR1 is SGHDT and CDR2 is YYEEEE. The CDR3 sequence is CASSFSGNRETQYF. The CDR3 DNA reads TGTGCCAGCAGCTTTTCGGGGAACCGAGAGACCCAGTACTTC.

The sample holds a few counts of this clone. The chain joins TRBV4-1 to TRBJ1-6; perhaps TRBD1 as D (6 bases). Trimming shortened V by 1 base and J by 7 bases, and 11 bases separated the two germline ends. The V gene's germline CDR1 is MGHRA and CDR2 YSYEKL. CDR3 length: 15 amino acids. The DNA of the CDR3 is TGCGCCAGCAGCCAAGGGACAGACGGCAATTCACCCCTCCACTTT. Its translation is CASSQGTDGNSPLHF.

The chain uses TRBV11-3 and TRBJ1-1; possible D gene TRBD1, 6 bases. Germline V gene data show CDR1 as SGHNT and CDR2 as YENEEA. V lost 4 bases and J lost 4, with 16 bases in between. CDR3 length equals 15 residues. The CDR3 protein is CASSSYPGEGTEAFF. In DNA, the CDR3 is TGTGCCAGCAGCTCGTATCCAGGGGAAGGCACTGAAGCTTTCTTT.

CDR3 coding DNA: TGTGCCAGCAGTCTCGACAGGAATGGAAATTCACCCCTCCACTTT. This codes for CASSLDRNGNSPLHF. This chain joins TRBV6-5 and TRBJ1-6; D is perhaps TRBD1 (6 bases). The CDR3 spans 15 residues. Trimming removed 5 bases from V and 7 bases from J, with 15 bases in between. Looked up from germline, CDR1 is MNHEY and CDR2 is SVGAGI.

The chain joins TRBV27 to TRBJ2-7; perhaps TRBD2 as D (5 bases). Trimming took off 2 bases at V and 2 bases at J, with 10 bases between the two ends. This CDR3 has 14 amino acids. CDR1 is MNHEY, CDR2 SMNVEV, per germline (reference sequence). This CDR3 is CASSLEGGPYEQYF. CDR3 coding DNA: TGTGCCAGCAGTTTAGAGGGTGGTCCCTACGAGCAGTACTTC.